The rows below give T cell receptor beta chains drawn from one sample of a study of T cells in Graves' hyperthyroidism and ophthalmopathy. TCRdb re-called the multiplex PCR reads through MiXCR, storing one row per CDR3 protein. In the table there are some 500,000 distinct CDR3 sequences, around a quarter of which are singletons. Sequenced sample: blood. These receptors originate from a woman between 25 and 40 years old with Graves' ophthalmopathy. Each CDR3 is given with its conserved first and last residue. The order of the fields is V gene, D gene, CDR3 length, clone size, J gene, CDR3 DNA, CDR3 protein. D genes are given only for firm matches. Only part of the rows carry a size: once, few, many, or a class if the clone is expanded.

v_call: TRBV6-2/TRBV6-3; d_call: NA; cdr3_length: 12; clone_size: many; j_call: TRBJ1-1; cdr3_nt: TGTGCCAGCAGTTACCGGCGGCTTGAAGCTTTCTTT; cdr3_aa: CASSYRRLEAFF
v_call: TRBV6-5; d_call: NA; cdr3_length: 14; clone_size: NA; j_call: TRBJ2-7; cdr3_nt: TGTGCCAGCAGTTACTGGGGGAGCTCCTACGAGCAGTACTTC; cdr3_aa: CASSYWGSSYEQYF
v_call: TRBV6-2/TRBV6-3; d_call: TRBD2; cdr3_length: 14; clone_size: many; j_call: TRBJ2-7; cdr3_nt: TGTGCCAGCAGTTCAGCGGGGGGGCGAAACGAGCAGTACTTC; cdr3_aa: CASSSAGGRNEQYF
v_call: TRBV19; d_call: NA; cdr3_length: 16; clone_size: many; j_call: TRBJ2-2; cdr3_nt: TGTGCCAGTACCCTGAGGGGGACACAAGACACCGGGGAGCTGTTTTTT; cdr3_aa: CASTLRGTQDTGELFF
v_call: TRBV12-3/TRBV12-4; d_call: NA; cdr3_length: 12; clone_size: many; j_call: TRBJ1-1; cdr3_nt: TGTGCCAGCAGCCTAGATGACTTTAAAGCTTTCTTT; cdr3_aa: CASSLDDFKAFF
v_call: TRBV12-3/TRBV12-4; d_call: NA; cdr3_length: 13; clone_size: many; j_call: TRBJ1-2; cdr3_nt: TGTGCCAGCAGACCTTCCGACTTCTATGGCTACACCTTC; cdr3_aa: CASRPSDFYGYTF
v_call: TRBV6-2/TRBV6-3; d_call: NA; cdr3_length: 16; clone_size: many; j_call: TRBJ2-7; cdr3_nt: TGTGCCAGCAGTAAGAGGGGGGGCAGGACAACCTACGAGCAGTACTTC; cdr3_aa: CASSKRGGRTTYEQYF
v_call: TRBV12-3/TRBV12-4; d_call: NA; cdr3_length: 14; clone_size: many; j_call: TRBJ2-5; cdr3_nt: TGTGCCAGCTGTGGGTGGGACCACCAAGAGACCCAGTACTTC; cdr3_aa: CASCGWDHQETQYF
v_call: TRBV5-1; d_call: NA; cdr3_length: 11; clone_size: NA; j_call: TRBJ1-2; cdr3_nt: TGCGCCAGCCCACAGAACTATGGCTACACCTTC; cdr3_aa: CASPQNYGYTF
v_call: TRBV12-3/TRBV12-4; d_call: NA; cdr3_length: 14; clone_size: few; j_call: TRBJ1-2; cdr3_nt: TGTGCCAGCAGTTTTTACCCCAGGGAAGATGGCTACACCTTC; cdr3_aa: CASSFYPREDGYTF
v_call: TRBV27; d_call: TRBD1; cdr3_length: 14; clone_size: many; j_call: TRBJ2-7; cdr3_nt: TGTGCCAGCAGCCCCGGGACAGGGATCTACGAGCAGTACTTC; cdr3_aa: CASSPGTGIYEQYF
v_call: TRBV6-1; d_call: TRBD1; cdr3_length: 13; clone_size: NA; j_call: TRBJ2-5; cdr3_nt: TGTGCCAGCAGTGCTACAGGGGGGGAGACCCAGTACTTC; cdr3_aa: CASSATGGETQYF
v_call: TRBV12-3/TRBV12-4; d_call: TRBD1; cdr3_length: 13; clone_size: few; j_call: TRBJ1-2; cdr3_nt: TGTGCCAGCAGGCCGGGGACAGGGTCTGGCTACACCTTC; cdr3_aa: CASRPGTGSGYTF
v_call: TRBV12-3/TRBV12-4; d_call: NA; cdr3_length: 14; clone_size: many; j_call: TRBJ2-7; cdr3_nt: TGTGCCAGCAGTTTGTCTGGACAGAGTCGCGAGCAGTACTTC; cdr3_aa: CASSLSGQSREQYF
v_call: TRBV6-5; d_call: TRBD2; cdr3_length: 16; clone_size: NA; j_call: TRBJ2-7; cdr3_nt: TGTGCCAGCAGTTACGGTTCTGGCGGGAGGGAGTACGAGCAGTACTTC; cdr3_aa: CASSYGSGGREYEQYF
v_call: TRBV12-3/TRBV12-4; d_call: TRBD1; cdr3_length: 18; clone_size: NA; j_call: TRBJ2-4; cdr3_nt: TGTGCCAGCAGTTTGAGGACAGGGGCAATTCTAGCCAAAAACATTCAGTACTTC; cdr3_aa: CASSLRTGAILAKNIQYF
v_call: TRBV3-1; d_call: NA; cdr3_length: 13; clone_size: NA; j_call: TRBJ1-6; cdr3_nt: TGTGCCAGCAGCCCCCTGTATAATTCACCCCTCCACTTT; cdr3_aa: CASSPLYNSPLHF
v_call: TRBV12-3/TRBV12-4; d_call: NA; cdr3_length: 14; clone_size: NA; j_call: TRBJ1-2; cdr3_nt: TGTGCCAGCAGTCCCAAGGGGGGTTACTATGGCTACACCTTC; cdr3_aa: CASSPKGGYYGYTF
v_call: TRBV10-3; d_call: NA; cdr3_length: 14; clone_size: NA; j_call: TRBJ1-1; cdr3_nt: TGTGCCATCAGTGAGAGGAGTGCGAACACTGAAGCTTTCTTT; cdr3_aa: CAISERSANTEAFF
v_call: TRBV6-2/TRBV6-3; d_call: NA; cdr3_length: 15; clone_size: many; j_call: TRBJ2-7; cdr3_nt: TGTGCCAGCAGCCCTGACACAGGGACCTCCTACGAGCAGTACTTC; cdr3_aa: CASSPDTGTSYEQYF
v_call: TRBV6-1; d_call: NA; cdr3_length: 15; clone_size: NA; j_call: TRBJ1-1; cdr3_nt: TGTGCCAGCAGCCACCGGGGGGCCCCCACGGCCGAAGCTTTCTTC; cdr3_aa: CASSHRGAPTAEAFF
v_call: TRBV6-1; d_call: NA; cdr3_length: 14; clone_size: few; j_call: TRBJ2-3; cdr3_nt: TGTGCCAGCAGTCGGGTAGCCGACTCGTATACGCAGTATTTT; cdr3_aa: CASSRVADSYTQYF
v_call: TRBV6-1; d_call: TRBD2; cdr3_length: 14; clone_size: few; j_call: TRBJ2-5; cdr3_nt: TGTGCCAGCAGTGCAGCGGGATCGTCACAGACCCAGTACTTC; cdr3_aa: CASSAAGSSQTQYF
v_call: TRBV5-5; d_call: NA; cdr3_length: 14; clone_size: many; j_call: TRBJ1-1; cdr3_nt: TGTGCCAGCAGCTTTCGGTGGGTTTGGACTGAAGCTTTCTTT; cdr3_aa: CASSFRWVWTEAFF
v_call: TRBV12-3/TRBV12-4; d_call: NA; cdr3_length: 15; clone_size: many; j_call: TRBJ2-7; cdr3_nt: TGTGCCAGCAGTTTCTGGCAGGGGGGAACCTACGAGCAGTACTTC; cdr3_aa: CASSFWQGGTYEQYF
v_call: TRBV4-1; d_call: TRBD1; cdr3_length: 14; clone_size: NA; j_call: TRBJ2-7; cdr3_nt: TGCGCCAGCCGACCGGGACAGGGAGACTACGAGCAGTACTTC; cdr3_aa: CASRPGQGDYEQYF
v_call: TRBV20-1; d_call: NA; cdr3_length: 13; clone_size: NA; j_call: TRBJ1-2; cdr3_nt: TGCAGTGCTAGCCCCACAGGAGCCTATGGCTACACCTTC; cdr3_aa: CSASPTGAYGYTF
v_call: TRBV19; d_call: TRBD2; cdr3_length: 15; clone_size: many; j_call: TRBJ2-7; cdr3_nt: TGTGCCAGTAGCCAAAGCGGGGTTGGCCCCTACGAGCAGTACTTC; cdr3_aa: CASSQSGVGPYEQYF
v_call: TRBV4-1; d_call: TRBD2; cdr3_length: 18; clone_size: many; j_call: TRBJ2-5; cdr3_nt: TGCGCCAGCAGCCAAGGAGGTCGGGCGCGGGGGGTACAAGAGACCCAGTACTTC; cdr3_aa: CASSQGGRARGVQETQYF
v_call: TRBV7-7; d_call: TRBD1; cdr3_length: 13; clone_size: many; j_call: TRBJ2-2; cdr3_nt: TGTGCTAGCAGCGCGACAGGGACCGGGGAGCTGTTTTTT; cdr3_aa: CASSATGTGELFF
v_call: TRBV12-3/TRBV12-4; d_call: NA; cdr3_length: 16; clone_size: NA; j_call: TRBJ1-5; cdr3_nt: TGTGCCAGCAGTTTTTTTGCTGGGAATAGCAATCAGCCCCAGCATTTT; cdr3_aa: CASSFFAGNSNQPQHF
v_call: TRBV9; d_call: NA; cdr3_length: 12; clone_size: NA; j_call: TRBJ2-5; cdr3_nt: TGTGCCAGCAACAGCCCCTCAGAGACCCAGTACTTC; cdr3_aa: CASNSPSETQYF
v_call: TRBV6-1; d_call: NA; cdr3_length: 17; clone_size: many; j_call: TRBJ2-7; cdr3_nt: TGTGCCAGCAGTGATGGATTAGGGGGACGCAGCTCCTACGAGCAGTACTTC; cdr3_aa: CASSDGLGGRSSYEQYF
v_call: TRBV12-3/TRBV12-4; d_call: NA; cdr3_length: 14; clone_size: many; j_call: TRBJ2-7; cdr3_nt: TGTGCCAGCAGTCGCCGGGGCCAGTCATACGAGCAGTACTTC; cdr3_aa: CASSRRGQSYEQYF
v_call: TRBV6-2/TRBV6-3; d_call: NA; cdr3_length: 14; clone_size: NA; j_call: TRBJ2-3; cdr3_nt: TGTGCCAGCAGTTATCAGGGGAACACAGATACGCAGTATTTT; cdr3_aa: CASSYQGNTDTQYF
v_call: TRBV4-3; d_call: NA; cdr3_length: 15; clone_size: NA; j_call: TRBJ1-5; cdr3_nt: TGCGCCAGCAGCCATAACGCGGCCAGCAATCAGCCCCAGCATTTT; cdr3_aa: CASSHNAASNQPQHF
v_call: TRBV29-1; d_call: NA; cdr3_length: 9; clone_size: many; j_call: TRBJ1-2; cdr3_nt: TGCAGCGTTGATGGCGGCTACACCTTC; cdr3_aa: CSVDGGYTF
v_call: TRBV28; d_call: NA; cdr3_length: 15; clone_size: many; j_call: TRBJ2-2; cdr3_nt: TGTGCCAGCAGTCCCCTCGGGGGGAACACCGGGGAGCTGTTTTTT; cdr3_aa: CASSPLGGNTGELFF
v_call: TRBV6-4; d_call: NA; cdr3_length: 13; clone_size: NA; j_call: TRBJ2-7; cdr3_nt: TGTGCCAGCAGTCGTAGCAGAGCCTACGAGCAGTACTTC; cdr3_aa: CASSRSRAYEQYF
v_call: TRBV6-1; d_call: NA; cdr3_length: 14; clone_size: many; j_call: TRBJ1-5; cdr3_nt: TGTGCCAGCAGTGAAGGGATGGCCCTTCAGCCCCAGCATTTT; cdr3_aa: CASSEGMALQPQHF
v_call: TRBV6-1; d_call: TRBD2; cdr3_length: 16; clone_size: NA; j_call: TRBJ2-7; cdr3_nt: TGTGCCAGCAGTGCGGGGGACTACTACCAAACCTACGAGCAGTACTTC; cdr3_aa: CASSAGDYYQTYEQYF
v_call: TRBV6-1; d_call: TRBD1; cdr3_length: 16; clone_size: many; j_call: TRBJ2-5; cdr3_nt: TGTGCCAGCAGTGACTTCCTCCGGGACAGCCAAGAGACCCAGTACTTC; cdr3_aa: CASSDFLRDSQETQYF
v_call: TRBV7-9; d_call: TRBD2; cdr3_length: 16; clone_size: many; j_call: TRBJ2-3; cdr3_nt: TGTGCCAGCAGCTTACAGCGGGGGGGACCCTCAGATACGCAGTATTTT; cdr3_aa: CASSLQRGGPSDTQYF
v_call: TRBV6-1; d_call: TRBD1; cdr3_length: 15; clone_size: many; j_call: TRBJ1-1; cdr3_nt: TGTGCCAGCAAACTACAGGGGAGGGGAAACACTGAAGCTTTCTTT; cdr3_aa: CASKLQGRGNTEAFF
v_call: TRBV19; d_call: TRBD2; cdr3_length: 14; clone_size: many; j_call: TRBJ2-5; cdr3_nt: TGTGCCAGTAGTATGAGACTAGCCAGAGAGACCCAGTACTTC; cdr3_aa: CASSMRLARETQYF
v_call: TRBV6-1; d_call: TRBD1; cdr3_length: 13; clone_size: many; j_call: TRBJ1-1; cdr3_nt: TGTGCCAGCCACCGGGACAGGAACACTGAAGCTTTCTTT; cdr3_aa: CASHRDRNTEAFF
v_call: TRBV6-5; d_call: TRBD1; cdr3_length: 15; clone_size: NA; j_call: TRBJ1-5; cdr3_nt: TGTGCCAGCAGCCACTCCGGGACAGGGTGGCAGCCCCAGCATTTT; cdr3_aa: CASSHSGTGWQPQHF
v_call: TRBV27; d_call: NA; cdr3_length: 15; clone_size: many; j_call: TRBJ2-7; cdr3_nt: TGTGCCAGCAGTTTAGGGGGGTTTGCCTCCTACGAGCAGTACTTC; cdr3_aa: CASSLGGFASYEQYF
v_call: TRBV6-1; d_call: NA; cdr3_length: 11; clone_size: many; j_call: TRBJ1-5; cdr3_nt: TGTGCCAGCAGTGAAATTCAGCCCCAGCATTTT; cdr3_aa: CASSEIQPQHF
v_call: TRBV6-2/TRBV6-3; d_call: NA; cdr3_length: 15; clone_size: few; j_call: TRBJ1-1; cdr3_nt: TGTGCCAGCAGTTACACGAGGGTTTTGAACACTGAAGCTTTCTTT; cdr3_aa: CASSYTRVLNTEAFF
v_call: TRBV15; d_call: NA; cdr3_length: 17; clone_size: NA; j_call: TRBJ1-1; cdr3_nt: TGTGCCACCAGCAGAGATCTCCAAACAGGGCCCAACACTGAAGCTTTCTTT; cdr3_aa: CATSRDLQTGPNTEAFF
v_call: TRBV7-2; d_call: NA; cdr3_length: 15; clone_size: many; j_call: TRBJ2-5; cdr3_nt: TGTGCCAGCAGTCAGGGTGCGGCGAACCTAGAGACCCAGTACTTC; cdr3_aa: CASSQGAANLETQYF
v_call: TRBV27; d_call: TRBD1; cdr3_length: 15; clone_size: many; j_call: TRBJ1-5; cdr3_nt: TGTGCCAGCAGTTTATCGACAGGGGGCAATCAGCCCCAGCATTTT; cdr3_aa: CASSLSTGGNQPQHF
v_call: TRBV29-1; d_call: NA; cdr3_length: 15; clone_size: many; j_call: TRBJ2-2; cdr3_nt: TGCAGCGTCCCTGCCCAAGAAAGGAACACCGGGGAGCTGTTTTTT; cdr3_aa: CSVPAQERNTGELFF